A single sample gave rise to the 20 T cell receptor beta chains below, sequenced in a study of shared clonotypes between healthy human individuals. This table comes from immunoSEQ multiplex PCR, and its TCRdb copy is limited to in-frame clones, with some not included. The sample has 800,000 to 1,200,000 clones; approximately 78% are singletons. What was sequenced was memory CD4+ T cells from PBMCs. Regarding subset: CD45RA-negative fraction. These receptors came from a man aged 18 to 30 in good health. Some clones in this sample may be carry-over from other donors' samples.

The V gene is TRBV9, the J gene TRBJ2-2, with 7 bases fitting TRBD1. CDR1 and CDR2 (germline): SGDLS, YYNGEE. V trimming: 2 bases; J trimming: 4 bases; junction bases outside the gene matches: 14. The length of the CDR3 is 18 residues. This CDR3 is CASSVSLQGRIGTGELFF. The DNA for the CDR3 is TGTGCCAGCAGCGTCTCACTACAGGGGCGAATAGGCACCGGGGAGCTGTTTTTT.

In its sample, this clone was seen a few times. The chain employs TRBV15 and TRBJ2-7, with 11 bases identical to TRBD1. This CDR3 is built from 15 residues. Germline V gene lookup returns CDR1 LNHNV and CDR2 YYDKDF (reference sequence). V trimming: 4 bases; J trimming: 2 bases; junction bases outside the gene matches: 4. Written as DNA, the CDR3 is TGTGCCACCAGCACCCGGGACAGGGGGACCTACGAGCAGTACTTC. It encodes CATSTRDRGTYEQYF. The full variable domain, in which reference TRBV15 and TRBJ2-7 provide the parts outside the CDR3, is DAMVIQNPRYQVTQFGKPVTLSCSQTLNHNVMYWYQQKSSQAPKLLFHYYDKDFNNEADTPDNFQSRRPNTSFCFLDIRSPGLGDTAMYLCATSTRDRGTYEQYFGPGTRLTVT.

This clone appeared a few times. This rearrangement joins TRBV4-1 to TRBJ1-3, with D tentatively TRBD1 (6 bases). Trimming left V 0 bases short and J 2 bases short, with 14 bases between. This CDR3 has 17 amino acids. From germline, CDR1 is MGHRA and CDR2 YSYEKL. DNA for the CDR3: TGCGCCAGCAGCCAAGATCAGCAGGGGCAGGCTGGAAACACCATATATTTT. As protein: CASSQDQQGQAGNTIYF.

The chain combines TRBV7-8 with TRBJ1-2, with 9 bases lining up with TRBD1. This CDR3 is 15 amino acids long. The J segment lost 6 bases and the V segment lost 1 base, leaving 6 bases of the junction unmatched. Germline V lookup: CDR1 SGHVS, CDR2 FQNEAQ. CDR3 residues: CASSLVTGGYNGYTF. CDR3 DNA sequence: TGTGCCAGCAGCTTAGTGACAGGGGGGTACAATGGCTACACCTTC.

This clone was seen just once. This chain connects TRBV28 to TRBJ2-2; 13 bases map to TRBD2. CDR1 MDHEN and CDR2 SYDVKM come from the germline V gene. V dropped 4 bases and J dropped 1; count of bases not matched to a gene: 6. CDR3 length equals 18 residues. The CDR3, as DNA: TGTGCCAGCAGTTCGGGACTAGCGGGACAACTGAACACCGGGGAGCTGTTTTTT. Residues: CASSSGLAGQLNTGELFF.

The gene calls are TRBV7-2 and TRBJ2-7; D is undetermined. The CDR3 is made up of 13 amino acids. V lost 2 bases and J 2 bases, leaving 7 bases between the germline ends. CDR1 and CDR2 from the germline V gene are SGHTA and FQGNSA. CDR3: CASSLRTAYEQYF. The DNA for the CDR3 is TGTGCCAGCAGCTTAAGGACGGCCTACGAGCAGTACTTC.

The genes are TRBV28 and TRBJ2-7; 7 nucleotides match TRBD2. Germline lookup yields CDR1 MDHEN and CDR2 SYDVKM. V lost 3 bases, J lost 2 bases, and 4 bases stayed unmatched. The CDR3 extends over 14 amino acids. CDR3 bases: TGTGCCAGCAGTTTCCTAGCGGCCACCTACGAGCAGTACTTC. As protein: CASSFLAATYEQYF. Full variable domain (missing parts from reference TRBV28 and TRBJ2-7): DVKVTQSSRYLVKRTGEKVFLECVQDMDHENMFWYRQDPGLGLRLIYFSYDVKMKEKGDIPEGYSVSREKKERFSLILESASTNQTSMYLCASSFLAATYEQYFGPGTRLTVT.

In this sample, this clone turned up a few times. The chain carries TRBV27 and TRBJ1-3; D unclear. CDR1 and CDR2 (germline): MNHEY, SMNVEV (reference sequence). The CDR3 has 15 residues. Between the trimmed V and J ends, which lost 2 bases and 2 bases, there was a span of 10 bases. The CDR3 DNA sequence: TGTGCCAGCAGTTTAGATGGAGGACCTGGAAACACCATATATTTT. This translates into CASSLDGGPGNTIYF.

This chain joins TRBV6-6 and TRBJ1-3; TRBD1 aligns across 7 bases. The V gene's germline CDR1 is MNHNY and CDR2 SVGAGI (reference sequence). This CDR3 region has 15 residues. V shed 5 bases and J 0 bases; nucleotides not matched to a gene: 4. This CDR3 reads CASSPQGHSGNTIYF. The CDR3 coding sequence is TGTGCCAGCAGTCCACAGGGGCACTCTGGAAACACCATATATTTT.

The chain combines TRBV5-8 with TRBJ2-3; D remains ambiguous. CDR1 is SGHTS, CDR2 YDEGEE, per germline. This CDR3 has 14 amino acids. V dropped 0 bases and J dropped 6 bases, with 11 bases sitting between them. DNA of the CDR3: TGTGCCAGCAGCTTGGTGGCACGCCGCGATACGCAGTATTTT. This sequence encodes CASSLVARRDTQYF.

There are a few counts of this clone. The chain carries TRBV28 and TRBJ2-5; D gene ambiguous. The germline V gene encodes CDR1 MDHEN and CDR2 SYDVKM. V was trimmed by 5 bases and J by 0 bases, leaving 10 bases between them. The CDR3 runs to 14 residues. CDR3 bases: TGTGCCAGCAGTCTAGGACCGAACCAAGAGACCCAGTACTTC. Its translation: CASSLGPNQETQYF.

J is TRBJ1-5 and V is TRBV7-9, with D possibly matching TRBD1 (6 bases). Per germline, CDR1 SEHNR and CDR2 FQNEAQ (reference sequence). The V and J ends lost 4 bases and 7 bases respectively, with 17 bases between them. This CDR3 has 15 amino acids. CDR3 in amino acids: CASSSDSTGGQPQHF. CDR3 DNA sequence: TGTGCCAGCAGCTCGGACAGCACGGGCGGACAGCCCCAGCATTTT.

The chain combines TRBV5-4 with TRBJ2-3; D is unresolved. Germline V gene data show CDR1 as SGHNT and CDR2 as YYREEE (reference sequence). V gave up 4 bases and J gave up 0 bases, with 18 bases separating them. The CDR3 sequence is 17 residues long. CDR3 sequence (DNA): TGTGCCAGCAGCCCTGACCCGGACGCCACTAGCACAGATACGCAGTATTTT. Its translation is CASSPDPDATSTDTQYF.

Only one count was recorded for this clone. The chain carries TRBV4-1 and TRBJ2-1, with TRBD1 matching over 8 bases. V gave up 4 bases and J gave up 7 bases; unmatched junction bases: 6. In germline, CDR1 is MGHRA, CDR2 YSYEKL. CDR3 length: 14 residues. CDR3 protein: CASSRQGTTNEQFF. CDR3 sequence (DNA): TGCGCCAGCAGCCGACAGGGGACGACGAATGAGCAGTTCTTC.

Remarks on this clone: This sample also contains other DNA sequences that code for the same CDR3. This chain joins TRBV18 and TRBJ2-7; 10 bases match TRBD1. From germline, CDR1 is KGHSH and CDR2 LQKENI. The CDR3 is 15 residues long. The ends lost 3 bases at V and 2 bases at J; junction bases unmatched: 4. CDR3 protein: CASSPGQGRTYEQYF. CDR3 DNA sequence: TGTGCCAGCTCACCGGGACAGGGGCGGACCTACGAGCAGTACTTC. The full variable domain, rest sourced from reference TRBV18 and TRBJ2-7, is NAGVMQNPRHLVRRRGQEARLRCSPMKGHSHVYWYRQLPEEGLKFMVYLQKENIIDESGMPKERFSAEFPKEGPSILRIQQVVRGDSAAYFCASSPGQGRTYEQYFGPGTRLTVT.

This clone has more than one count but fewer than ten. The chain carries TRBV28 and TRBJ1-2; 7 bases align to TRBD1. CDR1 and CDR2 from the germline V gene are MDHEN and SYDVKM. This CDR3 is built from 16 residues. V trimming: 3 bases; J trimming: 7 bases; junction bases outside the gene matches: 14. The CDR3 coding sequence is TGTGCCAGCAGTTTGATAGCACAGGGGTTGAGGGGTGGCTACACCTTC. It is translated as CASSLIAQGLRGGYTF.

The V and J genes are TRBV29-1 and TRBJ2-2; TRBD1 matches 10 bases. After removal of 6 bases from V and 7 bases from J, the junction contained 8 bases not matched to a gene. CDR1 is SQVTM, CDR2 ANQGSEA, per germline. There are 14 residues in the CDR3. CDR3 in amino acids: CSVIRQGAIGELFF. The CDR3, as DNA: TGCAGCGTAATCCGACAGGGGGCGATCGGGGAGCTGTTTTTT.

The chain employs TRBV27 and TRBJ2-3, with a possible D match to TRBD2 (5 bases). The CDR3 consists of 14 residues. The ends were cut back, 3 bases at V and 6 bases at J, with 13 bases in the middle. The germline V gene encodes CDR1 MNHEY and CDR2 SMNVEV (reference sequence). CDR3 in DNA: TGTGCCAGCAGTTTCTCCGAGGGAGTGGATACGCAGTATTTT. This gives the protein CASSFSEGVDTQYF.

The rearrangement uses TRBV11-2 and TRBJ1-2; 7 bases are a match to TRBD1. The CDR3 spans 13 residues. The ends lost 6 bases at V and 2 bases at J; junction bases unmatched: 3. Germline V lookup: CDR1 SGHAT, CDR2 FQNNGV. The CDR3 loop is CASSPGGNYGYTF. In DNA, the CDR3 is TGTGCCAGCAGTCCAGGGGGGAACTATGGCTACACCTTC.

J is TRBJ2-2 and V is TRBV18; D is possibly TRBD2 (5 bases). Germline V gene sequence: CDR1 KGHSH, CDR2 LQKENI. Deletions cut 5 bases from V and 0 bases from J, with 19 bases between. The CDR3 runs to 18 residues. Here the CDR3 reads CASSGVLVAIANTGELFF. The CDR3, as DNA: TGTGCCAGCTCAGGAGTCTTGGTAGCGATCGCGAACACCGGGGAGCTGTTTTTT.